Presented here are 5 T cell receptor beta chains from one specimen sequenced in a study of OX40 agonist ivuxolimab in advanced cancers. The library was generated by the immunoSEQ multiplex PCR assay. The source is immuneACCESS, and TCRdb retained only in-frame sequences with V and J called. Part of the clones is not carried over; for the studies checked, unresolved V genes explain less than half of this, and the remainder is unexplained. Here the sample has 90,000 or so clones; over 75% occur a single time. The top ten constitute 2.6% of the sample. This specimen consisted of CD4+ or CD8+ T cells sorted from blood, obtained in a trial of the OX40 agonist ivuxolimab. These TCRs come from an adult with an advanced solid tumor such as melanoma, head and neck, liver or kidney cancer.

Of note for this clone: Other DNA variants within this sample encode the same CDR3. The J gene is TRBJ2-3, the V gene TRBV5-1; no clear D gene. This CDR3 is 12 amino acids long. CDR1 is SGHRS, CDR2 YFSETQ, per germline. Trimming took off 0 bases at V and 6 bases at J, with 5 bases between the two ends. CDR3 loop: CASSLVGDTQYF. The CDR3 nucleotides are TGCGCCAGCAGCTTGGTAGGTGATACGCAGTATTTT.

This chain uses TRBV14 with TRBJ1-5; TRBD1 might be the D (5 bases). The V gene lost 0 bases and the J gene lost 2 bases, with 23 bases spanning the gap. Germline V gene lookup returns CDR1 SGHDN and CDR2 FVKESK. This CDR3 region has 20 residues. CDR3 region: CASSQDRPTEGLLGNQPQHF. CDR3 nucleotides: TGTGCCAGCAGCCAAGATAGACCGACGGAGGGGTTGTTGGGCAATCAGCCCCAGCATTTT. Full variable domain (outside the CDR3, taken from reference TRBV14 and TRBJ1-5): EAGVTQFPSHSVIEKGQTVTLRCDPISGHDNLYWYRRVMGKEIKFLLHFVKESKQDESGMPNNRFLAERTGGTYSTLKVQPAELEDSGVYFCASSQDRPTEGLLGNQPQHFGDGTRLSIL.

The V and J genes are TRBV11-3 and TRBJ2-2; perhaps TRBD2 as D (5 bases). Germline-derived CDR1 and CDR2 are SGHNT and YENEEA. Trimming pared 5 bases from V and 6 bases from J, leaving 13 bases between. The CDR3 is 14 amino acids. The CDR3 nucleotides are TGTGCCAGCAGCGAAGCGGAAGCGGCCGGGGAGCTGTTTTTT. It codes for CASSEAEAAGELFF.

The V gene is TRBV5-1, the J gene TRBJ1-1, with 9 bases lining up with TRBD1. Germline CDR1 reads SGHRS; CDR2 reads YFSETQ. The CDR3 is 14 residues long. The J segment lost 1 base and the V segment lost 4 bases, leaving 2 bases of the junction unmatched. The CDR3 reads CASSRDRANTEAFF. CDR3 DNA: TGCGCCAGCAGCAGGGACAGGGCGAACACTGAAGCTTTCTTT.

This chain uses TRBV6-1 with TRBJ1-1; the D gene is possibly TRBD1 (5 bases). V lost 7 bases and J 12 bases, leaving 21 bases between the germline ends. Germline assignment: CDR1 MNHNS and CDR2 SASEGT. The length of the CDR3 is 13 residues. Here the CDR3 reads CASTGTGPGFTFF. CDR3 DNA sequence: TGTGCCAGCACCGGAACGGGACCGGGTTTTACTTTCTTT.